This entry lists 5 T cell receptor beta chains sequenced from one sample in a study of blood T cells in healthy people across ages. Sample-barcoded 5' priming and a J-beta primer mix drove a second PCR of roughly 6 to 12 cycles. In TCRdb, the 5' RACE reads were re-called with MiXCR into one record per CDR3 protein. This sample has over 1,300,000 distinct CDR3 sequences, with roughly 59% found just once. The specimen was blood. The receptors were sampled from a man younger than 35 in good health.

CDR3 sequence (DNA): TGCGCCAGCAGCCAAGATTTCGAGTTGGGGACCCAGTACTTC. Protein sequence: CASSQDFELGTQYF. The chain combines TRBV4-3 with TRBJ2-5; no reliable D call. Between the trimmed V and J ends, which lost 0 bases and 7 bases, there was a span of 12 bases. From germline, CDR1 is LGHNA and CDR2 YSLEER. This CDR3 region has 14 residues.

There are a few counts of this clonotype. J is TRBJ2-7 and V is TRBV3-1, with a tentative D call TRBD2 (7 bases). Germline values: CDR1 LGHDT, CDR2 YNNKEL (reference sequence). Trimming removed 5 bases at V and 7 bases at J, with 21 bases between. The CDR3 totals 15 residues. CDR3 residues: CASSTNGGGAEEQYF. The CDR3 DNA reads TGTGCCAGCAGCACGAACGGAGGGGGGGCTGAGGAGCAGTACTTC.

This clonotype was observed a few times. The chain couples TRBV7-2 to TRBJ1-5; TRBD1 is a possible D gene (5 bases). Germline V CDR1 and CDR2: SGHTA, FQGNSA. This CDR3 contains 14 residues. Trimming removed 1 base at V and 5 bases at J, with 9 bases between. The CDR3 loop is CASSLGGGYQPQHF. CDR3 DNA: TGTGCCAGCAGCTTAGGGGGCGGCTATCAGCCCCAGCATTTT.

The CDR3 DNA follows: TGTGCCAGTCGTGGGGGAAGCGTGGACTATGGCTACACCTTC. This sequence encodes CASRGGSVDYGYTF. The chain carries TRBV27 and TRBJ1-2; D is perhaps TRBD1 (5 bases). V shed 9 bases and J shed 3 bases, with 17 bases lying between them. CDR1 is MNHEY, CDR2 SMNVEV, per germline (reference sequence). The CDR3 covers 14 residues.

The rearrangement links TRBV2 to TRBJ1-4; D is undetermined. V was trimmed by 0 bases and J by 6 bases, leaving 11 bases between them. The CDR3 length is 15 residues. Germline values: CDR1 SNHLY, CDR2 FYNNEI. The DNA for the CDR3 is TGTGCCAGCAGTGAAGCTTCCGGAGGAGATGAAAAACTGTTTTTT. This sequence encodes CASSEASGGDEKLFF.